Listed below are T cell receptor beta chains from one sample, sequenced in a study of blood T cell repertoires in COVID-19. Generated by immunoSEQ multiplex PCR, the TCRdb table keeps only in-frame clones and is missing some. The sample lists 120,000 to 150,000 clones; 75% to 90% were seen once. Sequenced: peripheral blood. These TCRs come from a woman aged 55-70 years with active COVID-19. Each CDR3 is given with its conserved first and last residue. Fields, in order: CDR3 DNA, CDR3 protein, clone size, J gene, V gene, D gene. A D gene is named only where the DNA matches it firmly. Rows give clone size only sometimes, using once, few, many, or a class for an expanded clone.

TGTGCCAGCAGCCCAAGTCTAGATCAGACCCAGTACTTC CASSPSLDQTQYF once TRBJ2-5 TRBV11-2 .
TGTGCCAGCAGCTCATCAGGGGGCCAGGGTTTGGGCGATAATTCACCCCTCCACTTT CASSSSGGQGLGDNSPLHF . TRBJ1-6 TRBV5-5 TRBD1
TGTGCCTGGAGGCAGCGGGGTGCGAACATTCAGTACTTC CAWRQRGANIQYF . TRBJ2-4 TRBV30 TRBD2
TGCGCCAGCAAGGGTCTGGGGCGGACCGGCTACAATGAGCAGTTCTTC CASKGLGRTGYNEQFF once TRBJ2-1 TRBV5-1 .
TGTGCCAGCAGTCGCTTGGGCCAGACCCAAGAAGCTTTCTTT CASSRLGQTQEAFF . TRBJ1-1 TRBV6-6 .
TGTGCCAGCTCACCTCCGGGACAGGACTACGAGCAGTACTTC CASSPPGQDYEQYF many TRBJ2-7 TRBV18 TRBD1
TGTGCCAGCAGCCAAGATGGGGCGGGAGAAGCCAAAAACATTCAGTACTTC CASSQDGAGEAKNIQYF . TRBJ2-4 TRBV3-1/TRBV3-2 TRBD2
TGTGCCAGCAGACCTACTGCGAACACTGAAGCTTTCTTT CASRPTANTEAFF once TRBJ1-1 TRBV6-2/TRBV6-3 .
TGTGCCAGCCAAGGCCTTTCAGGTAGCAATCAGCCCCAGCATTTT CASQGLSGSNQPQHF few TRBJ1-5 TRBV27 .
TGTGCCAGCTCACCTCGGGACAGCCCGGCTGAAGCTTTCTTT CASSPRDSPAEAFF . TRBJ1-1 TRBV18 TRBD1
TGTGCCAGCAGCGGGACTAGCGGTTACAATGAGCAGTTCTTC CASSGTSGYNEQFF . TRBJ2-1 TRBV6-5 TRBD2
TGTGCCAGCAGTTTAACAGGGTACGAGCAGTACTTC CASSLTGYEQYF . TRBJ2-7 TRBV28 .
TGTGCCAGCAGTCCCAACACTAGAAGCGTCACAGATACGCAGTATTTT CASSPNTRSVTDTQYF . TRBJ2-3 TRBV6-2/TRBV6-3 .
TGTGCCAGCAGTTATGGGCAGATACCCTCCTACGAGCAGTACTTC CASSYGQIPSYEQYF . TRBJ2-7 TRBV6-2/TRBV6-3 .
TGTGCCAGCAGCCCTAGCGGGACCTACAATGAGCAGTTCTTC CASSPSGTYNEQFF few TRBJ2-1 TRBV4-2 TRBD2
TGCGCCAGCAGCTTTGGACTAGCGGGAGTTTACAATGAGCAGTTCTTC CASSFGLAGVYNEQFF . TRBJ2-1 TRBV5-1 TRBD2
TGTGCCAGCAGTTTTTCGGGGGATGAAAAACTGTTTTTT CASSFSGDEKLFF . TRBJ1-4 TRBV12-3/TRBV12-4 .
TGTGCCAGCAGCCTTAGCGGCACCTCCTACAATGAGCAGTTCTTC CASSLSGTSYNEQFF . TRBJ2-1 TRBV3-1/TRBV3-2 .
TGTGCCACGGGAGGGGACTCCCCCTACGAGCAGTACTTC CATGGDSPYEQYF . TRBJ2-7 TRBV5-4 TRBD2
TGCGCCAGCAGCTTTGGCTGGACAGTGAACACTGAAGCTTTCTTT CASSFGWTVNTEAFF once TRBJ1-1 TRBV5-1 .
TGTGCCATCAGAGGGGCTAGCGGGGAGACCCAGTACTTC CAIRGASGETQYF . TRBJ2-5 TRBV10-3 TRBD2
TGTGCCAGCAGTGAATCGGGCACCGGGGAGCTGTTTTTT CASSESGTGELFF . TRBJ2-2 TRBV6-4 .
TGTGCCAGCAGTTTTAGAAGGTGGCGTGGGACAGGTTTCTACAATGAGCAGTTCTTC CASSFRRWRGTGFYNEQFF . TRBJ2-1 TRBV28 TRBD1
TGTGCCACCGCGCCCTCTAGCGGACTGAGCTCTGGGGCCAACGTCCTGACTTTC CATAPSSGLSSGANVLTF . TRBJ2-6 TRBV24-1 TRBD2